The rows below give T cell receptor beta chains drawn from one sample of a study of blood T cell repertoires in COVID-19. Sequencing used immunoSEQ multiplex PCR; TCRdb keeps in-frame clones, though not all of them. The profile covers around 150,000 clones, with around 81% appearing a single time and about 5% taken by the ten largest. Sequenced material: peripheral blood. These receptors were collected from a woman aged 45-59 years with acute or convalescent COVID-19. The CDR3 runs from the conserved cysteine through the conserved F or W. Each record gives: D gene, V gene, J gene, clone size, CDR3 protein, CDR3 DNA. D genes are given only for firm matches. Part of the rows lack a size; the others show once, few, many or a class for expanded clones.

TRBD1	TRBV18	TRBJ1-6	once	CASSLNTGVPRAPLHF	TGTGCCAGCTCACTAAATACAGGGGTGCCTAGGGCACCCCTCCACTTT
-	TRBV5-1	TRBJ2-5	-	CASSPGRPGGETQYF	TGCGCCAGCAGCCCGGGACGCCCAGGAGGGGAGACCCAGTACTTC
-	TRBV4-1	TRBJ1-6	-	CASSHFDISYNSPLHF	TGCGCCAGCAGCCATTTTGACATCTCCTATAATTCACCCCTCCACTTT
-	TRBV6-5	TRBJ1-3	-	CASSPRELGNTIYF	TGTGCCAGCAGCCCACGGGAGCTAGGAAACACCATATATTTT
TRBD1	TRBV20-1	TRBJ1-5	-	CSASWDRDQPQHF	TGCAGTGCTAGTTGGGACAGGGATCAGCCCCAGCATTTT
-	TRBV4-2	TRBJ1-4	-	CASKQGSGEKLFF	TGTGCCAGCAAACAGGGATCCGGTGAAAAACTGTTTTTT
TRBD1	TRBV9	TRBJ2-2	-	CASSAGGQSTGELFF	TGTGCCAGCAGCGCAGGGGGACAGTCCACCGGGGAGCTGTTTTTT
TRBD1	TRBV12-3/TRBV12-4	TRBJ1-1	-	CASSSLGQGEAFF	TGTGCCAGCAGTTCCCTTGGACAGGGGGAAGCTTTCTTT
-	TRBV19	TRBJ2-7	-	CASSIGAGGRDLRKQYF	TGTGCCAGTAGTATAGGAGCAGGTGGCAGGGATCTACGAAAGCAGTACTTC
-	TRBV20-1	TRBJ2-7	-	CSASREGEQYF	TGCAGTGCTAGTAGAGAGGGCGAGCAGTACTTC
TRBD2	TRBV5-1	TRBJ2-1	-	CASSPGLAGGFNEQFF	TGCGCCAGCAGCCCCGGACTAGCGGGGGGATTCAATGAGCAGTTCTTC
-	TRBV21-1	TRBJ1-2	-	CASSTRQGFIYGYTF	TGTGCCAGCAGCACCCGACAGGGGTTCATCTATGGCTACACCTTC
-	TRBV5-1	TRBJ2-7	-	CASSLTEFYEQYF	TGCGCCAGCAGCTTGACAGAATTCTACGAGCAGTACTTC
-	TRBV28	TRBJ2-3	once	CASTPGAVGGYQDTQYF	TGTGCCAGCACCCCAGGGGCCGTAGGCGGATATCAAGATACGCAGTATTTT
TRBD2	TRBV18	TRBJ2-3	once	CASSPRRGGATDTQYF	TGTGCCAGCTCACCTCGACGGGGGGGTGCCACAGATACGCAGTATTTT
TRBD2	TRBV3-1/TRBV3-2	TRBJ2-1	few	CASGSLHSGGANEQFF	TGTGCCAGCGGGAGCCTCCATAGCGGGGGGGCAAATGAGCAGTTCTTC
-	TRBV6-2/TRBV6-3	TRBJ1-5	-	CASSKPGQWDQPQHF	TGTGCCAGCAGCAAACCGGGACAATGGGATCAGCCCCAGCATTTT
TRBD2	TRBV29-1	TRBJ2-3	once	CSPIQRRGGTDTQYF	TGCAGCCCAATTCAACGGCGGGGGGGCACAGATACGCAGTATTTT
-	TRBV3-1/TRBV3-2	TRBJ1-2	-	CASSQGQSYGYTF	TGTGCCAGCAGCCAAGGACAGAGCTATGGCTACACCTTC
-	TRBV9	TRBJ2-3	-	CASSVAGDPDTQYF	TGTGCCAGCAGCGTAGCGGGGGACCCAGATACGCAGTATTTT
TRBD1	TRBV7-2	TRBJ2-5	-	CASSRKQGWQETQYF	TGTGCCAGCAGCCGCAAACAGGGGTGGCAAGAGACCCAGTACTTC
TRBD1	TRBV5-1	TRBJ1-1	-	CASSLAGTGLNTEAFF	TGCGCCAGCAGCTTGGCGGGGACAGGACTTAACACTGAAGCTTTCTTT
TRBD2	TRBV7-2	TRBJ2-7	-	CASSHWTRVTSGFSYEQYF	TGTGCCAGCAGCCACTGGACGCGTGTGACTAGCGGATTCTCCTACGAGCAGTACTTC
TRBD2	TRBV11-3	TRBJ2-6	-	CASSSAGGPLSGANVLTF	TGTGCCAGCAGCTCCGCGGGGGGCCCACTCTCTGGGGCCAACGTCCTGACTTTC
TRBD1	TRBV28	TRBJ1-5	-	CASRTGGNNQPQHF	TGTGCCAGCAGGACAGGGGGGAACAATCAGCCCCAGCATTTT
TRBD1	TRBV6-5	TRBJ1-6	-	CASRSGTDPSPLHF	TGTGCCAGCAGGTCCGGGACAGATCCTTCACCCCTCCACTTT
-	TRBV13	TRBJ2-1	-	CASSLQGNEQFF	TGTGCCAGCAGCTTACAGGGCAATGAGCAGTTCTTC
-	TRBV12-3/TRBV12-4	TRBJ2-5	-	CASSFVSETQYF	TGTGCCAGCAGTTTCGTTTCAGAGACCCAGTACTTC